This TCR beta chain is from a study of cytomegalovirus exposure and HLA in healthy donors. Study-wide results and limits: Reported findings show TCR beta sequences accurately forecast HLA-A and HLA-B alleles in most subjects.

Comments on this clone: Its antigen is not identified.

The PCR was carried out with 60 Vbeta primers and 13 Jbeta primers. The table came from immunoSEQ multiplex PCR; TCRdb's copy has only in-frame clones and leaves some out. The top ten hold over 1% of the sample, which has 200,000 or so clones, 87% seen once. V gave up 6 bases and J gave up 7 bases; unmatched junction bases: 3. The CDR3 loop spans 11 amino acids. CDR1 SGDLS and CDR2 YYNGEE come from the germline V gene. Input material: PBMCs. This TCR was recovered from a man aged 25-45 years in good health and CMV-seronegative. V and J are TRBV9 and TRBJ2-5; TRBD1 matches 7 bases. This CDR3 reads CASTSGGTQYF. The CDR3, as DNA: TGTGCCAGCACCTCAGGGGGGACCCAGTACTTC.